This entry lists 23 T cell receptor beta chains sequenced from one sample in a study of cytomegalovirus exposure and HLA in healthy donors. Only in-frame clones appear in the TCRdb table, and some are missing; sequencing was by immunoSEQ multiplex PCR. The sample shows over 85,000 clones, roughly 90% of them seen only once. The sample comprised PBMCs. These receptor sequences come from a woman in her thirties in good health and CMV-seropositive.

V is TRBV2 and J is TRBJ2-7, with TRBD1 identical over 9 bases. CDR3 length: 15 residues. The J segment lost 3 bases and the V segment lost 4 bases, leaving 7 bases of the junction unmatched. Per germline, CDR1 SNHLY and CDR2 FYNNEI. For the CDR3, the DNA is TGTGCCAGCAGTGGGGGACAGGGAGGAAGCTACGAGCAGTACTTC. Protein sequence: CASSGGQGGSYEQYF.

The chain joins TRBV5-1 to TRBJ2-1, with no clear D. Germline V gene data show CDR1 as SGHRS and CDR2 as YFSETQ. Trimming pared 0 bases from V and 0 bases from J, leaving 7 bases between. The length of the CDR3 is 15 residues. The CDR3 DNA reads TGCGCCAGCAGCTTGGACCCCAGCTCCTACAATGAGCAGTTCTTC. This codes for CASSLDPSSYNEQFF.

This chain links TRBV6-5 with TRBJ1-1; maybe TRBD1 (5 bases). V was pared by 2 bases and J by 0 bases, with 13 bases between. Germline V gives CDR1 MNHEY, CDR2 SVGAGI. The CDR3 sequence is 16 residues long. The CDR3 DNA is TGTGCCAGCAGTTACGGACAATACCCTATGAACACTGAAGCTTTCTTT. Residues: CASSYGQYPMNTEAFF.

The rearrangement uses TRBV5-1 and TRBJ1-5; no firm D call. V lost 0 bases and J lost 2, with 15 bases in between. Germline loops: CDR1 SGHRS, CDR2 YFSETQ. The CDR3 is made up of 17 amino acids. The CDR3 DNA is TGCGCCAGCAGCTTGGGATACCCCGACTATGGCAATCAGCCCCAGCATTTT. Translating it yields CASSLGYPDYGNQPQHF. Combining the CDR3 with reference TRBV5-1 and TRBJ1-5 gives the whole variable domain KAGVTQTPRYLIKTRGQQVTLSCSPISGHRSVSWYQQTPGQGLQFLFEYFSETQRNKGNFPGRFSGRQFSNSRSEMNVSTLELGDSALYLCASSLGYPDYGNQPQHFGDGTRLSIL.

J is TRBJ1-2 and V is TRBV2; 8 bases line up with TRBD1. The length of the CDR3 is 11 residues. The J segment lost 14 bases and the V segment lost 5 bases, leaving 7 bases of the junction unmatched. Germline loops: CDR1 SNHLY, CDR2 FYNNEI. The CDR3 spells CASSPGTGGTF. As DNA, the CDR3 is TGTGCCAGCAGTCCAGGCACAGGGGGTACCTTC.

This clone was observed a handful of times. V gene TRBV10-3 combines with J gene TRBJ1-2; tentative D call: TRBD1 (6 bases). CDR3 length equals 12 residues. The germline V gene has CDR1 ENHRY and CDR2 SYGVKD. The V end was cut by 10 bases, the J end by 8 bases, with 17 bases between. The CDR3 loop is CATLDSRGGYTF. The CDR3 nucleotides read TGTGCCACACTGGATTCCAGGGGAGGCTACACCTTC.

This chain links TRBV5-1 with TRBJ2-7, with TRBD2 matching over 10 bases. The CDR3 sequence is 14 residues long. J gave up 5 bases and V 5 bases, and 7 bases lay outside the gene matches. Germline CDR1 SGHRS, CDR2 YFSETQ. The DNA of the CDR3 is TGCGCCAGCAGTGAAACTAGCGGGACCCACGAGCAGTACTTC. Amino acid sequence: CASSETSGTHEQYF.

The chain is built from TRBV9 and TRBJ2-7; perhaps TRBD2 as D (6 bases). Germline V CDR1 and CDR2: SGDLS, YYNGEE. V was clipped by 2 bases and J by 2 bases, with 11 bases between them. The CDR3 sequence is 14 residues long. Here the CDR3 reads CASSVDGGPYEQYF. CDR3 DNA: TGTGCCAGCAGCGTTGACGGGGGACCCTACGAGCAGTACTTC.

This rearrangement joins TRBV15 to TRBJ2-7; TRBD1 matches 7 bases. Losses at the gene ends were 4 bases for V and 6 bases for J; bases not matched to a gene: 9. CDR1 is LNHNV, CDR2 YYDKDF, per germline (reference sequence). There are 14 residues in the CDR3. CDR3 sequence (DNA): TGTGCCACCAGCACAGGGGACAGTCAACTCGAGCAGTACTTC. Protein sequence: CATSTGDSQLEQYF.

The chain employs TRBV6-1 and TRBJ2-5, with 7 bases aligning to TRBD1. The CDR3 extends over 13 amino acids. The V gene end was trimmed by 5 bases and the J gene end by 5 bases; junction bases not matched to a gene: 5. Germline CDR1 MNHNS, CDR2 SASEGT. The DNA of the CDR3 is TGTGCCAGCAGTCCTACAGGGGTGGAGACCCAGTACTTC. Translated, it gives CASSPTGVETQYF.

CDR3 sequence (DNA): TGTGCCAGCAGTTCCCTCCTAGCAATCTCCGAGCAGTACTTC. This sequence encodes CASSSLLAISEQYF. The chain uses TRBV27 and TRBJ2-7; weak D call: TRBD2 (5 bases). Germline lookup yields CDR1 MNHEY and CDR2 SMNVEV (reference sequence). The CDR3 contains 14 residues. Deletions cut 4 bases from V and 6 bases from J, with 16 bases between.

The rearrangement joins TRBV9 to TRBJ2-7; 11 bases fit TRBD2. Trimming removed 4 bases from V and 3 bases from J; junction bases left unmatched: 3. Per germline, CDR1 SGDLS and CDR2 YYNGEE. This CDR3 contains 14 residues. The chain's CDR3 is CASSQTSGNYEQYF. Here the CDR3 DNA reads TGTGCCAGCAGCCAGACTAGCGGGAACTACGAGCAGTACTTC. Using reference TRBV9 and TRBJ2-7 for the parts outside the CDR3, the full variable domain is DSGVTQTPKHLITATGQRVTLRCSPRSGDLSVYWYQQSLDQGLQFLIQYYNGEERAKGNILERFSAQQFPDLHSELNLSSLELGDSALYFCASSQTSGNYEQYFGPGTRLTVT.

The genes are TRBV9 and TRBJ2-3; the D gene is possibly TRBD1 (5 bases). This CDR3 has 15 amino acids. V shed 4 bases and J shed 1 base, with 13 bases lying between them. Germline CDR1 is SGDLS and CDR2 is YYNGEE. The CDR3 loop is CASSPSGSGTDTQYF. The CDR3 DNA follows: TGTGCCAGCAGCCCTTCAGGGTCCGGCACAGATACGCAGTATTTT.

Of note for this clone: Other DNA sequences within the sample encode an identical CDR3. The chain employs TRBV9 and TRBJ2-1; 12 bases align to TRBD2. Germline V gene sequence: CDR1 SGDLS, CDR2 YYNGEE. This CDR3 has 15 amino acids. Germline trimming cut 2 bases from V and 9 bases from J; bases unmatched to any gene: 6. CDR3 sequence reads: CASSVLAGGQGEQFF. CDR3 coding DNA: TGTGCCAGCAGCGTCCTAGCGGGGGGGCAGGGTGAGCAGTTCTTC.

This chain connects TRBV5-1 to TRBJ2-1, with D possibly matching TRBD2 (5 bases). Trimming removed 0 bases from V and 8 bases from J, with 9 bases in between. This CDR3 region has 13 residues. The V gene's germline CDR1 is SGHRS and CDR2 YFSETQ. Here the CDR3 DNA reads TGCGCCAGCAGCTTGGTGGCGCGGGATGAGCAGTTCTTC. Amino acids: CASSLVARDEQFF.

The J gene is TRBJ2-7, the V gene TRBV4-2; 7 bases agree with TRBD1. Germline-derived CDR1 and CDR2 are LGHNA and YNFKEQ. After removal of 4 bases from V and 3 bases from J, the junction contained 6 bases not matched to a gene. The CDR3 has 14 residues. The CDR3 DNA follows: TGTGCCAGCAGCCTCCGGGACAGAGACTACGAGCAGTACTTC. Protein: CASSLRDRDYEQYF.

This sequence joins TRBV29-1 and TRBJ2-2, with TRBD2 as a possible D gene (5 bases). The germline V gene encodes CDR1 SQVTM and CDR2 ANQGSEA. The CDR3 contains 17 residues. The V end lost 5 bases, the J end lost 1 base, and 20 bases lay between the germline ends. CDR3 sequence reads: CSVQKLGSEGNTGELFF. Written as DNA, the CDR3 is TGCAGCGTTCAAAAACTAGGAAGCGAGGGGAACACCGGGGAGCTGTTTTTT.

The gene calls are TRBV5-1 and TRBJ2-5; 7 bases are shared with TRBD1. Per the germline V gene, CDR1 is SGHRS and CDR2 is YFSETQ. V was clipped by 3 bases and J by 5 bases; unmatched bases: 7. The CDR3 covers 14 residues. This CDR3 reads CASSSNRGQETQYF. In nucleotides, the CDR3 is TGCGCCAGCAGCTCAAACAGGGGCCAGGAGACCCAGTACTTC. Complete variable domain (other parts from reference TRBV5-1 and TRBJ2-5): KAGVTQTPRYLIKTRGQQVTLSCSPISGHRSVSWYQQTPGQGLQFLFEYFSETQRNKGNFPGRFSGRQFSNSRSEMNVSTLELGDSALYLCASSSNRGQETQYFGPGTRLLVL.

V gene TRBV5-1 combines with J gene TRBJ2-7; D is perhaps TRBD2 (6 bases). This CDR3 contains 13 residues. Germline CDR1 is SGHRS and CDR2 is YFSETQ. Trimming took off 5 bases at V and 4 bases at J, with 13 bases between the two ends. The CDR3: CASRHRESYEQYF. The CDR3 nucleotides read TGCGCCAGCAGGCATCGGGAGAGTTACGAGCAGTACTTC.

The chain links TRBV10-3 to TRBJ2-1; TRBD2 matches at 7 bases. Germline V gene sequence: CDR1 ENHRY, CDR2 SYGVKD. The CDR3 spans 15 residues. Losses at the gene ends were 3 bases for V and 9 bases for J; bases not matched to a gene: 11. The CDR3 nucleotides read TGTGCCATCAGTGACGAGGGAGGGCTGCGGAGTGAGCAGTTCTTC. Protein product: CAISDEGGLRSEQFF.

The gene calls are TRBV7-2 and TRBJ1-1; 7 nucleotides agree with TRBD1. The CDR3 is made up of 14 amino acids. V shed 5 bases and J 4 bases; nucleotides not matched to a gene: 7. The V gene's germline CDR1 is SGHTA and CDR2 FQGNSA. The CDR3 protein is CASSRDRVSTEAFF. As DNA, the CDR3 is TGTGCCAGCAGCCGCGACAGGGTAAGCACTGAAGCTTTCTTT.

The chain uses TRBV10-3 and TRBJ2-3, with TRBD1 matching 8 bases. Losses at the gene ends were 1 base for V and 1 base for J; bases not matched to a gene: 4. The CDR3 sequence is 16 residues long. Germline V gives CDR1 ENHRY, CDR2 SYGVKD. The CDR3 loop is CAISELPGQGTDTQYF. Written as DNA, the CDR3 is TGTGCCATCAGTGAGTTACCGGGACAGGGCACAGATACGCAGTATTTT.

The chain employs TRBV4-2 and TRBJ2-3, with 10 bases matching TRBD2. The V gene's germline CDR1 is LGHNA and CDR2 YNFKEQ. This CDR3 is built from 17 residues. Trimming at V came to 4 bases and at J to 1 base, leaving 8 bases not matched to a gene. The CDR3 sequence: CASSLIKGLAGTDTQYF. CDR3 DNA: TGTGCCAGCAGCCTCATCAAAGGACTAGCGGGCACAGATACGCAGTATTTT.